The sequence of this T cell receptor (beta chain) was determined in a study of T cell responses to AZD1222 COVID-19 vaccine. Study-level background: Pooling was applied to second doses at about 4 or about 12 weeks. Overall study findings and caveats: Donors were largely white British and mainly female; clonal diversity was possibly underestimated. Targets within unmutated variant regions were reportedly found for nearly half of spike-specific TCRs.

Generated by immunoSEQ multiplex PCR, the TCRdb table keeps only in-frame clones and is missing some. The sample holds 150,000 or so clones, about 89% seen once. Trimming pared 6 bases from V and 7 bases from J, leaving 13 bases between. Germline values: CDR1 ENHRY, CDR2 SYGVKD. This CDR3 comprises 13 residues. A word on this clone: Its specificity is not known.

This TCR came from an adult in good health. V gene TRBV10-3 combines with J gene TRBJ1-5; no definite D call. The specimen was peripheral blood, collected on day 0 of AZD1222 vaccination. CDR3 nucleotide sequence: TGTGCCATCAGCCGGGAAGGGAGGCAGCCCCAGCATTTT. It is translated as CAISREGRQPQHF.